Sequencing of this T cell receptor (beta chain) was carried out in a study of T-cell reconstitution after alpha-beta-depleted transplantation in children. In germline, CDR1 is MGHRA, CDR2 YSYEKL. Trimming cost V 3 bases and J 3 bases; bases outside gene matches: 7. The CDR3 extends over 15 amino acids. As it was prepared, the TCRbeta library received unique molecular identifiers. TCRdb reprocessed the PCR reads with MiXCR, giving one entry per CDR3 protein. The data show around 380,000 distinct CDR3 sequences, about 11% seen once. The clonotype was recovered from a human donor who donated a stem cell graft to a child with acute myeloid leukemia. Sequenced material: PBMCs from the stem cell graft donor, taken from the stem cell graft. The rearrangement links TRBV4-1 to TRBJ2-5, with 7 bases matching TRBD1. The CDR3 DNA sequence: TGCGCCAGCAGCCAGGAGGACAGGCGAAAAGAGACCCAGTACTTC. Amino acid sequence: CASSQEDRRKETQYF.